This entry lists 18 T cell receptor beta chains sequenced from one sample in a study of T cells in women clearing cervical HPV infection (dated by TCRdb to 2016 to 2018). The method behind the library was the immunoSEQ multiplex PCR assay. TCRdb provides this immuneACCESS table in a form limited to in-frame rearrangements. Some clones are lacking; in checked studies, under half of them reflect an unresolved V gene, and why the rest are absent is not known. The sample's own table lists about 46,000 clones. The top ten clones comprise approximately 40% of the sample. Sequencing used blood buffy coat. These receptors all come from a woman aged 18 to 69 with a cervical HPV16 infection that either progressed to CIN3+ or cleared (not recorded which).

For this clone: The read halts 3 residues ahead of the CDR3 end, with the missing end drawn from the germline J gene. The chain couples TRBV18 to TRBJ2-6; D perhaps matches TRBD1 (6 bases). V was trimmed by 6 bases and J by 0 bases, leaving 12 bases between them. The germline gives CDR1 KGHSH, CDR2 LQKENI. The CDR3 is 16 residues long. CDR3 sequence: CASSPTGNSGANVLTF. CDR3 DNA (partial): TGTGCCAGCTCCCCGACAGGAAACTCTGGGGCCAACGTC.

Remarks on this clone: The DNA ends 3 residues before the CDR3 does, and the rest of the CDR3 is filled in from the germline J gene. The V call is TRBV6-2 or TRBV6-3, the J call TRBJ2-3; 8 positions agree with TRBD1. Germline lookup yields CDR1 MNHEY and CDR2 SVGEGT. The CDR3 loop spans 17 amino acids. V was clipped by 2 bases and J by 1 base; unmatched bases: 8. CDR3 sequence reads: CASSYVEMTGGTDTQYF. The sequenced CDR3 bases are TGTGCCAGCAGTTACGTTGAAATGACAGGGGGCACAGATACG.

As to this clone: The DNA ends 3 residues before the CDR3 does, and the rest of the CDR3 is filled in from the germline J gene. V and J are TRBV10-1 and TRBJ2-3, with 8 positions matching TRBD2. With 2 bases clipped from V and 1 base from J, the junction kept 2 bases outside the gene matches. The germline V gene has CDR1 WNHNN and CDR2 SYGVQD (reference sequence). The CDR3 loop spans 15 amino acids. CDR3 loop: CASSEKRECTDTQYF. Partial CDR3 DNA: TGCGCCAGCAGTGAGAAGCGGGAGTGCACAGATACG.

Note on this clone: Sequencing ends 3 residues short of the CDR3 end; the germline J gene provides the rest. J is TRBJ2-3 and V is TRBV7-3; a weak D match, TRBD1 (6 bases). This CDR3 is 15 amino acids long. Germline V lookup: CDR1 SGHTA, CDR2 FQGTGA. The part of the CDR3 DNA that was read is TGTGCCAGCAGCCGCCACGGACAGAACCAAGAGACG. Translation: CASSRHGQNQET. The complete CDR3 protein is CASSRHGQNQETQYF.

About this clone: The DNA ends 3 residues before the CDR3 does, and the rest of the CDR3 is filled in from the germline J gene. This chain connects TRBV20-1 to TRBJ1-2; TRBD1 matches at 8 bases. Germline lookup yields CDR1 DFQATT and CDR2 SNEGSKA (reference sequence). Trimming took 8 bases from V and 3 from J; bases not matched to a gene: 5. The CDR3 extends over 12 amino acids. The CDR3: CSSDREDYGYTF. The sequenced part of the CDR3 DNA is TGCAGTTCGGACAGGGAAGACTATGGC.

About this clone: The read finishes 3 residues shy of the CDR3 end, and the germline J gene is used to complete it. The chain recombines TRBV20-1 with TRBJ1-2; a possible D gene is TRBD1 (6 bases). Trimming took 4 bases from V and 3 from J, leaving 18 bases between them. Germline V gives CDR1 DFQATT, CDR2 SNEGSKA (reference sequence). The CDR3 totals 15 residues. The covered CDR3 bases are TGCAGTGCTAAGTTTTTTGGGGGCGCAGACTATGGC. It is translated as CSAKFFGGADYG. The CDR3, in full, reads CSAKFFGGADYGYTF.

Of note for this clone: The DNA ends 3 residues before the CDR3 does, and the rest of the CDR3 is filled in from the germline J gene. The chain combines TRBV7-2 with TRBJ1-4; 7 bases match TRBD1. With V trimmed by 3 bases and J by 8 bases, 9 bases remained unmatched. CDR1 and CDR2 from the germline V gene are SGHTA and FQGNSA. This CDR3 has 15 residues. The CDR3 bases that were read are TGTGCCAGCAGCTTGGAGACAGGGTTAGGGGAAAAA. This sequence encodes CASSLETGLGEK. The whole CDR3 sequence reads CASSLETGLGEKLFF.

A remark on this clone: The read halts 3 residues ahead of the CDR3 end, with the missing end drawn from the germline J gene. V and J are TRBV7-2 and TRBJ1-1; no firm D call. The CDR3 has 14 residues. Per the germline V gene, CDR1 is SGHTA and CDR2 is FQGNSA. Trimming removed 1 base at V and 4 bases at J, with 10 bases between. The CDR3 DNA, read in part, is TGTGCCAGCAGCTTAGACACATATACCACTGAA. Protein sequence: CASSLDTYTTE. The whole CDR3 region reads CASSLDTYTTEAFF.

CDR3 protein: CASSVTSGRTDTQYF. The sequenced CDR3 bases are TGTGCCAGCAGTGTCACTAGCGGTAGAACAGATACG. J is TRBJ2-3 and V is TRBV12-3 or TRBV12-4; 8 positions agree with TRBD2. The sequenced fragment ends 3 residues before the CDR3 boundary, so the rest is inferred from the germline J gene. V lost 5 bases, J lost 3 bases, and 7 bases stayed unmatched. The CDR3 has 15 residues.

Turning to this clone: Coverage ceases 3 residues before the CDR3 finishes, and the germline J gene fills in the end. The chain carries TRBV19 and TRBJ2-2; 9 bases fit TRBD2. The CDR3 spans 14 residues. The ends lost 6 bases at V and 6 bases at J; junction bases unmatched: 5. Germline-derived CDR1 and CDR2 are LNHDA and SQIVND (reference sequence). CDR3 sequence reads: CASSSAGGPGELFF. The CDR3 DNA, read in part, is TGTGCCAGTAGCTCAGCGGGAGGTCCCGGGGAG.

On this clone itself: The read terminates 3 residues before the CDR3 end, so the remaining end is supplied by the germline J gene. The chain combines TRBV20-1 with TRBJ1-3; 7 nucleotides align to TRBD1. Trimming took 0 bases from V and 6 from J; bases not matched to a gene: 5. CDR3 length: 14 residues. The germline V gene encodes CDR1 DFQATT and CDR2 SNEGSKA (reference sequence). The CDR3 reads CSARDRTGANTIYF. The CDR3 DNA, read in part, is TGCAGTGCTAGAGATCGCACAGGGGCAAACACC.

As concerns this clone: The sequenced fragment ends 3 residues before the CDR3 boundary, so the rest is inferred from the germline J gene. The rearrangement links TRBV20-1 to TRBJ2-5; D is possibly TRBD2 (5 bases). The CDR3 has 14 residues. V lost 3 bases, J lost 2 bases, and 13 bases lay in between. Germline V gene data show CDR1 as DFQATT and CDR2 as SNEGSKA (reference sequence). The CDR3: CSASAGRRQETQYF. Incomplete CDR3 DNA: TGCAGTGCTAGCGCAGGCAGGAGGCAAGAGACC.

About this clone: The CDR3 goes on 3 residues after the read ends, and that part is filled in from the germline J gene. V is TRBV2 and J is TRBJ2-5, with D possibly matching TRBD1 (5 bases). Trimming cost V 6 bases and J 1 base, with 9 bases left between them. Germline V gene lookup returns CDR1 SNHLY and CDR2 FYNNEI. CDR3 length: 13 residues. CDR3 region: CASRRQSQETQYF. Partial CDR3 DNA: TGTGCCAGCAGGAGACAGTCCCAAGAGACC.

CDR3 sequence reads: CASSRLAGNEGDTQYF. CDR3 bases read: TGTGCCAGTAGTAGACTAGCGGGCAATGAGGGAGATACG. The chain couples TRBV19 to TRBJ2-3; 10 bases are a match to TRBD2. From the germline J gene comes the end of the CDR3, since the read stops 3 residues before it. V gave up 4 bases and J gave up 5 bases; unmatched junction bases: 9. This CDR3 has 16 residues. Per the germline V gene, CDR1 is LNHDA and CDR2 is SQIVND (reference sequence).

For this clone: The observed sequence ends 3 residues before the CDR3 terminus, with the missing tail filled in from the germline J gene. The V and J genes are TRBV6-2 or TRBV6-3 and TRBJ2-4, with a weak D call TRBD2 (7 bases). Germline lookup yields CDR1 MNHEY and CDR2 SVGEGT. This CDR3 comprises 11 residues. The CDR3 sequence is CASSYRGAQYF. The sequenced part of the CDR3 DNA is TGTGCCAGCAGTTACCGGGGGGCT.

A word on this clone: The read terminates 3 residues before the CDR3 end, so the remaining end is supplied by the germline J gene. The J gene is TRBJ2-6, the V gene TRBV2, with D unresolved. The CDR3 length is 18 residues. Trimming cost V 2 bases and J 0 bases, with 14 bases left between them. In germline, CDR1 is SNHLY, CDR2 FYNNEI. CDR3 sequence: CASSELILFYSGANVLTF. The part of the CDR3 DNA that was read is TGTGCCAGCAGTGAATTAATACTATTTTACTCTGGGGCCAACGTC.

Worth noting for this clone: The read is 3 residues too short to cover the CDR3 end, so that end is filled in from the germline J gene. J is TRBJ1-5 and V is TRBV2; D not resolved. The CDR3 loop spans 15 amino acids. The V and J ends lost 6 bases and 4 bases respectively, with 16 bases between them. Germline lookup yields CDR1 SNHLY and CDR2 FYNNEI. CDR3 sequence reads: CASRDQRTANQPQHF. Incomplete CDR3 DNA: TGTGCCAGCAGGGACCAACGGACTGCGAATCAGCCC.

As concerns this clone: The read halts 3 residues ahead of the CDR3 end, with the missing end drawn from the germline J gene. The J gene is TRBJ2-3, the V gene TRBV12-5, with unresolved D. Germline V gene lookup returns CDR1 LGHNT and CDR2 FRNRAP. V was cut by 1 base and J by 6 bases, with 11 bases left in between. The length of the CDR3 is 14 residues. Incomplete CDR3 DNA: TGTGCTAGTGGTTTGGGCCTTCAAGGGGATACG. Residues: CASGLGLQGDT. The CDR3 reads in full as CASGLGLQGDTQYF.